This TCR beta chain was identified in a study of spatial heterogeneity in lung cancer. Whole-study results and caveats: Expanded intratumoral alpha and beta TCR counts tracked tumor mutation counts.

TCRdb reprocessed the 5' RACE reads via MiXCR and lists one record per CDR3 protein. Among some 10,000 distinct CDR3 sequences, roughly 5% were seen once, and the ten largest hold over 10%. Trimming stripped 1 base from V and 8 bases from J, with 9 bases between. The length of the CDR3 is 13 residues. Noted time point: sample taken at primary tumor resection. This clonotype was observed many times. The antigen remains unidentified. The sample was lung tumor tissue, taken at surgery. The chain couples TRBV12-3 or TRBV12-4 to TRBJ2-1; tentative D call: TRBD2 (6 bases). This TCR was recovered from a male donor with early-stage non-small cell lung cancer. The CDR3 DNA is TGTGCCAGCAGTTTAGATAGGGAGGATGAGCAGTTCTTC. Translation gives CASSLDREDEQFF.